Presented here are 30 T cell receptor beta chains from one specimen sequenced in a study of CD8 T cells in ankylosing spondylitis. Study results and limitations: Roughly eight highly homologous variants made up a TCR beta motif that seemed to typify ankylosing spondylitis blood.

These receptors have no known antigen. From the 5' RACE reads, TCRdb called clonotypes with MiXCR, one entry per CDR3 protein. The sample holds about 540,000 distinct CDR3 sequences; roughly 13% are singletons and the top ten take almost 7%. Material for sequencing was blood, either unsorted or a sorted T cell fraction (not recorded which). The receptors were sampled from a male donor with ankylosing spondylitis.

This clonotype was counted only a few times. The V call is TRBV12-3 or TRBV12-4, the J call TRBJ1-6; D not certain. CDR3 size: 12 residues. Trimming cost V 0 bases and J 10 bases, with 4 bases left between them. The CDR3 nucleotides read TGTGCCAGCAGTTTAGCTCGCTCACCCCTCCACTTT. Translating gives CASSLARSPLHF.

This clonotype was counted between two and nine times. This chain uses TRBV27 with TRBJ2-1; no clear D gene. This CDR3 contains 13 residues. Looked up from germline, CDR1 is MNHEY and CDR2 is SMNVEV (reference sequence). V lost 6 bases, J lost 3 bases, and 9 bases lay in between. The CDR3 here is CASRGLNYNEQFF. The CDR3 coding sequence is TGTGCCAGCAGAGGGTTGAACTACAATGAGCAGTTCTTC.

J is TRBJ2-3 and V is TRBV24-1; maybe TRBD1 (6 bases). Germline V gene sequence: CDR1 KGHDR, CDR2 SFDVKD. The CDR3 is 16 residues long. V gave up 1 base and J gave up 0 bases, with 10 bases separating them. In DNA, the CDR3 is TGTGCCACCAGTGATTTAGGGGGACCAAGCACAGATACGCAGTATTTT. Protein: CATSDLGGPSTDTQYF.

V usage is TRBV20-1 and J usage is TRBJ1-2; 7 nucleotides align to TRBD1. This CDR3 has 15 amino acids. V dropped 5 bases and J dropped 2; count of bases not matched to a gene: 11. Germline CDR1 and CDR2: DFQATT and SNEGSKA (reference sequence). CDR3 sequence (DNA): TGCAGTGCTCGACCACCTGAACAGGGGAACTATGGCTACACCTTC. Its protein product is CSARPPEQGNYGYTF.

The sample holds one count of this clonotype. A read error may produce the germline difference seen at one junction end. V is TRBV20-1 and J is TRBJ2-1; D remains ambiguous. This CDR3 contains 15 residues. CDR1 is DFQATT and CDR2 is SNEGSKA in the germline V gene (reference sequence). The CDR3 loop is CCARDTRSSYNEQFF. The CDR3 DNA reads as TGCTGTGCTAGAGATACGAGAAGCTCCTACAATGAGCAGTTCTTC.

This rearrangement joins TRBV11-2 to TRBJ2-7, with D possibly matching TRBD2 (6 bases). Deletions cut 3 bases from V and 3 bases from J, with 9 bases between. CDR1 and CDR2 from the germline V gene are SGHAT and FQNNGV. The CDR3 totals 13 residues. The CDR3: CASSLQTSYEQYF. CDR3 nucleotide sequence: TGTGCCAGCAGCTTGCAGACTAGCTACGAGCAGTACTTC.

The chain combines TRBV10-3 with TRBJ1-2, with 11 bases aligning to TRBD1. The trim removed 10 bases at V and 7 bases at J, leaving 11 bases unmatched. The CDR3 contains 14 residues. The V gene's germline CDR1 is ENHRY and CDR2 SYGVKD. CDR3 bases: TGTGCCACCGTTGCGGACAGGGGGCAGGGTGGCTACACCTTC. Its protein is CATVADRGQGGYTF.

This clonotype was found many times. The chain links TRBV18 to TRBJ1-6; TRBD1 agrees at 9 bases. The germline V gene has CDR1 KGHSH and CDR2 LQKENI. J gave up 8 bases and V 3 bases, and 2 bases lay outside the gene matches. The CDR3 spans 14 residues. The CDR3: CASSPGQGDSPLHF. CDR3 coding DNA: TGTGCCAGCTCACCGGGACAGGGAGATTCACCCCTCCACTTT. Filled out from reference TRBV18 and TRBJ1-6, the complete variable domain reads NAGVMQNPRHLVRRRGQEARLRCSPMKGHSHVYWYRQLPEEGLKFMVYLQKENIIDESGMPKERFSAEFPKEGPSILRIQQVVRGDSAAYFCASSPGQGDSPLHFGNGTRLTVT.

Many counts were recorded for this clonotype. The chain links TRBV11-2 to TRBJ2-7; 9 nucleotides agree with TRBD2. The V gene's germline CDR1 is SGHAT and CDR2 FQNNGV. V lost 0 bases to trimming and J lost 4 bases; unmatched junction nucleotides: 7. This CDR3 comprises 16 residues. CDR3 sequence reads: CASSLEDSGRGYEQYF. CDR3 bases: TGTGCCAGCAGCTTAGAGGATAGCGGGAGAGGTTACGAGCAGTACTTC.

This chain uses TRBV18 with TRBJ2-2; D may be TRBD1 (5 bases). The V end lost 2 bases, the J end lost 4 bases, and 11 bases lay between the germline ends. In germline, CDR1 is KGHSH, CDR2 LQKENI. This CDR3 is built from 15 residues. This chain's CDR3 is CASSPVQVFTGELFF. Here the CDR3 DNA reads TGTGCCAGCTCACCAGTACAGGTTTTCACCGGGGAGCTGTTTTTT.

This chain links TRBV7-2 with TRBJ2-1, with D possibly TRBD2 on 6 matching bases. The CDR3 sequence is 15 residues long. Germline CDR1 SGHTA, CDR2 FQGNSA. Trimming stripped 2 bases from V and 4 bases from J, with 12 bases between. CDR3 DNA: TGTGCCAGCAGCTTATTTGCGGGACCTTACAATGAGCAGTTCTTC. Its translation: CASSLFAGPYNEQFF.

This clonotype was found a few times. The genes are TRBV5-1 and TRBJ1-1; 10 nucleotides match TRBD1. The CDR3 extends over 14 amino acids. The V and J ends lost 4 bases and 6 bases, in that order; junction bases with no gene match: 6. The germline gives CDR1 SGHRS, CDR2 YFSETQ. The CDR3 sequence: CASSLTGTGAEAFF. The CDR3 DNA reads TGCGCCAGCAGCCTCACCGGGACAGGGGCTGAAGCTTTCTTT.

This clonotype was counted a few times. V gene TRBV12-3 or TRBV12-4 combines with J gene TRBJ2-1; 11 bases are shared with TRBD2. CDR3 length equals 16 residues. After removal of 6 bases from V and 0 bases from J, the junction contained 4 bases not matched to a gene. The CDR3 DNA follows: TGTGCCAGCAGGGTAGCGGGAGGGGGCTCCTACAATGAGCAGTTCTTC. It specifies CASRVAGGGSYNEQFF.

The sample holds a few counts of this clonotype. This rearrangement joins TRBV29-1 to TRBJ1-2; maybe TRBD1 (6 bases). This CDR3 is built from 14 residues. Germline V gene lookup returns CDR1 SQVTM and CDR2 ANQGSEA. The V gene lost 5 bases and the J gene lost 2 bases, with 15 bases spanning the gap. In DNA, the CDR3 is TGCAGCGTTACCATGGGACAATCCAACTATGGCTACACCTTC. As protein: CSVTMGQSNYGYTF.

This clonotype was detected only a few times. The chain is built from TRBV19 and TRBJ1-5; D is uncertain. In germline, CDR1 is LNHDA, CDR2 SQIVND (reference sequence). The germline V and J ends were trimmed by 3 bases and 0 bases, with 9 bases remaining between them. This CDR3 has 15 residues. CDR3 amino acids: CASSMGAVSNQPQHF. The CDR3 bases are TGTGCCAGTAGTATGGGCGCAGTTAGCAATCAGCCCCAGCATTTT.

This clonotype was found a few times. The CDR3 coding sequence is TGTGCCAGCAGCTTGGCCCGGGACGGCGGACCACAAGAGACCCAGTACTTC. Amino acids: CASSLARDGGPQETQYF. The V gene is TRBV5-5, the J gene TRBJ2-5; possibly TRBD1 or TRBD2 for D (5 bases each). The V and J ends lost 0 bases and 2 bases respectively, with 17 bases between them. Germline V gene data show CDR1 as SGHKS and CDR2 as YYEKEE (reference sequence). The CDR3 covers 17 residues. The complete variable domain, with remaining parts taken from reference TRBV5-5 and TRBJ2-5, reads DAGVTQSPTHLIKTRGQQVTLRCSPISGHKSVSWYQQVLGQGPQFIFQYYEKEERGRGNFPDRFSARQFPNYSSELNVNALLLGDSALYLCASSLARDGGPQETQYFGPGTRLLVL.

In its sample, this clonotype was seen a few times. The chain recombines TRBV5-1 with TRBJ2-3; 7 nucleotides agree with TRBD2. The CDR3 contains 14 residues. Per the germline V gene, CDR1 is SGHRS and CDR2 is YFSETQ. The ends lost 0 bases at V and 3 bases at J; junction bases unmatched: 1. The CDR3: CASSLARETDTQYF. The CDR3 DNA follows: TGCGCCAGCAGCTTGGCGCGGGAGACAGATACGCAGTATTTT.

The J gene is TRBJ2-1, the V gene TRBV9; 14 bases match TRBD2. The V gene end was trimmed by 3 bases and the J gene end by 0 bases; junction bases not matched to a gene: 11. The germline gives CDR1 SGDLS, CDR2 YYNGEE. The CDR3 is 20 amino acids. CDR3 amino acids: CASSANPGLAGAISYNEQFF. CDR3 in DNA: TGTGCCAGCAGCGCCAATCCGGGACTAGCGGGAGCTATCTCCTACAATGAGCAGTTCTTC.

The chain joins TRBV7-8 to TRBJ2-1, with TRBD2 identical over 12 bases. With V trimmed by 4 bases and J by 5 bases, 9 bases remained unmatched. The CDR3 has 17 amino acids. CDR1 is SGHVS, CDR2 FQNEAQ, per germline. The CDR3 coding sequence is TGTGCCAGCAGCTCTCGACTAGCGGGAGTCGGGGACAATGAGCAGTTCTTC. Amino acids: CASSSRLAGVGDNEQFF.

The CDR3 bases are TGTGCCAGCAGACCTCGCCTAGCGGGAGGGGGTGAGCAGTTCTTC. Translation: CASRPRLAGGGEQFF. The chain couples TRBV7-2 to TRBJ2-1, with 12 nucleotides matching TRBD2. The CDR3 extends over 15 amino acids. CDR1 is SGHTA, CDR2 FQGNSA, per germline. J gave up 9 bases and V 6 bases, and 9 bases lay outside the gene matches.

This clonotype was counted many times. This rearrangement joins TRBV3-1 to TRBJ2-1; TRBD2 matches at 11 bases. Per the germline V gene, CDR1 is LGHDT and CDR2 is YNNKEL (reference sequence). This CDR3 is 17 amino acids long. The J segment lost 3 bases and the V segment lost 1 base, leaving 5 bases of the junction unmatched. The CDR3 is CASSQVRLAGLYNEQFF. The CDR3 DNA is TGTGCCAGCAGCCAAGTCCGACTAGCGGGACTCTACAATGAGCAGTTCTTC.

V and J are TRBV10-3 and TRBJ2-3, with a weak D call TRBD2 (6 bases). Germline V gives CDR1 ENHRY, CDR2 SYGVKD. The ends were cut back, 6 bases at V and 2 bases at J, with 15 bases in the middle. This CDR3 has 15 residues. CDR3 residues: CAISASGGATDTQYF. The CDR3, as DNA: TGTGCCATCAGCGCCTCGGGCGGGGCCACAGATACGCAGTATTTT.

This clonotype was found many times. The V gene is TRBV24-1, the J gene TRBJ1-2, with 8 bases matching TRBD1. Germline trimming cut 3 bases from V and 10 bases from J; bases unmatched to any gene: 15. This CDR3 is built from 16 residues. The V gene's germline CDR1 is KGHDR and CDR2 SFDVKD. The CDR3, as DNA: TGTGCCACCAGTGATACCGGGACAGGAGCTTCGCGGGACTACACCTTC. As protein: CATSDTGTGASRDYTF.

The CDR3, as DNA: TGTGCCAGCAGCGTAGGGGGAATAGGGCAGTACTTC. The encoded protein is CASSVGGIGQYF. The rearrangement links TRBV11-2 to TRBJ2-7, with D maybe TRBD1 (6 bases). Germline CDR1 and CDR2: SGHAT and FQNNGV. The CDR3 is 12 residues long. Trimming cost V 5 bases and J 9 bases, with 14 bases left between them.

This clonotype was found many times. The rearrangement joins TRBV24-1 to TRBJ2-6; weak D call: TRBD1 (6 bases). V was clipped by 4 bases and J by 1 base, with 19 bases between them. The CDR3 has 19 amino acids. Germline V CDR1 and CDR2: KGHDR, SFDVKD. CDR3 loop: CATSDPRAGAESGANVLTF. CDR3 coding DNA: TGTGCCACCAGTGACCCCCGGGCAGGGGCGGAATCTGGGGCCAACGTCCTGACTTTC.

The chain links TRBV4-2 to TRBJ2-1, with 13 nucleotides matching TRBD2. Germline CDR1 is LGHNA and CDR2 is YNFKEQ. V lost 0 bases and J lost 8; bases outside the gene matches: 4. This CDR3 has 16 amino acids. This CDR3 is CASSQELAGGMDEQFF. CDR3 bases: TGTGCCAGCAGCCAAGAACTAGCGGGAGGGATGGATGAGCAGTTCTTC.

Ten or more counts support this clonotype. The chain employs TRBV7-2 and TRBJ1-2, with D uncertain. Deletions cut 4 bases from V and 2 bases from J, with 8 bases between. The CDR3 extends over 13 amino acids. The germline V gene encodes CDR1 SGHTA and CDR2 FQGNSA. CDR3 sequence (DNA): TGTGCCAGCAGCTCGGGAACGAACTATGGCTACACCTTC. This translates into CASSSGTNYGYTF. The whole variable domain, filled in from reference TRBV7-2 and TRBJ1-2, reads GAGVSQSPSNKVTEKGKDVELRCDPISGHTALYWYRQSLGQGLEFLIYFQGNSAPDKSGLPSDRFSAERTGGSVSTLTIQRTQQEDSAVYLCASSSGTNYGYTFGSGTRLTVV.

This chain joins TRBV6-1 and TRBJ2-7; 9 nucleotides line up with TRBD1. With V trimmed by 6 bases and J by 3 bases, 9 bases remained unmatched. Per germline, CDR1 MNHNS and CDR2 SASEGT. The CDR3 is made up of 15 amino acids. The CDR3 loop reads CASSLTGTGYYEQYF. In nucleotides, the CDR3 is TGTGCCAGCAGCCTGACCGGGACAGGGTACTACGAGCAGTACTTC.

This clonotype has more than one count but fewer than ten. The V and J genes are TRBV20-1 and TRBJ2-7, with 7 bases matching TRBD2. V trimming: 2 bases; J trimming: 0 bases; junction bases outside the gene matches: 4. Looked up from germline, CDR1 is DFQATT and CDR2 is SNEGSKA (reference sequence). CDR3 length: 14 residues. CDR3 DNA sequence: TGCAGTGCTAGACCCGGGGGGAGCTCCTACGAGCAGTACTTC. Translation: CSARPGGSSYEQYF.

There are a few counts of this clonotype. The chain links TRBV20-1 to TRBJ2-3; a possible D gene is TRBD1 (5 bases). Germline V CDR1 and CDR2: DFQATT, SNEGSKA (reference sequence). Trimming took 3 bases from V and 1 from J, leaving 11 bases between them. The CDR3 extends over 14 amino acids. CDR3 amino acids: CSARTIGGTDTQYF. The CDR3 coding sequence is TGCAGTGCTAGGACCATAGGGGGCACAGATACGCAGTATTTT.